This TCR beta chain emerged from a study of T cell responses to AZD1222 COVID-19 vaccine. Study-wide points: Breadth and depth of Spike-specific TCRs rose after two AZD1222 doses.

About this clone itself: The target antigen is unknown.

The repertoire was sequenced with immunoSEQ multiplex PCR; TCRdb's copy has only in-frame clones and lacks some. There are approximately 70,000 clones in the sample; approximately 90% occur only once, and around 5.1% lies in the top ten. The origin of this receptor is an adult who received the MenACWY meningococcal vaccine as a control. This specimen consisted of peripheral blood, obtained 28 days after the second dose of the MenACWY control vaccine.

CDR3 protein: CASSTGGTTEAFF. In DNA form, the CDR3 reads TGTGCCAGCAGCACAGGGGGCACCACTGAAGCTTTCTTT. This chain links TRBV2 with TRBJ1-1; 9 nucleotides agree with TRBD1. Germline trimming cut 6 bases from V and 4 bases from J; bases unmatched to any gene: 3. The CDR3 sequence is 13 residues long. Germline values: CDR1 SNHLY, CDR2 FYNNEI.